Each of the 16 T cell receptor beta chains below was sequenced from the same sample in a study of blood T cell repertoires in COVID-19. Sequenced by immunoSEQ multiplex PCR; TCRdb stores in-frame clones only, minus some. This sample has about 350,000 clones, with roughly 87% found just once. Sequencing input: peripheral blood. The receptor set was obtained from a woman in her sixties or seventies with COVID-19, enrolled during active disease.

The genes are TRBV27 and TRBJ1-2, with TRBD1 as a possible D gene (6 bases). This CDR3 spans 15 amino acids. V was trimmed by 4 bases and J by 1 base, leaving 13 bases between them. Germline V gene lookup returns CDR1 MNHEY and CDR2 SMNVEV (reference sequence). Written as DNA, the CDR3 is TGTGCCAGCAGTTCCCAGCAAGGGGGTAACTATGGCTACACCTTC. This sequence encodes CASSSQQGGNYGYTF.

Concerning this clone: Other DNA sequences in the sample encode the same CDR3. The rearrangement links TRBV2 to TRBJ1-5; 9 bases are shared with TRBD1. Germline CDR1 reads SNHLY; CDR2 reads FYNNEI. The CDR3 is 15 residues long. V shed 4 bases and J 4 bases; nucleotides not matched to a gene: 5. CDR3 protein: CASSVSGQGNQPQHF. Written as DNA, the CDR3 is TGTGCCAGCAGTGTTTCCGGACAGGGGAATCAGCCCCAGCATTTT.

The chain employs TRBV19 and TRBJ2-3; D gene uncertain. The V gene lost 3 bases and the J gene lost 3 bases, with 16 bases spanning the gap. The germline V gene has CDR1 LNHDA and CDR2 SQIVND (reference sequence). CDR3 size: 16 residues. CDR3 loop: CASSIAVSSATDTQYF. The CDR3 region has the DNA TGTGCCAGTAGTATTGCCGTTTCCTCCGCGACAGATACGCAGTATTTT.

This chain links TRBV2 with TRBJ1-5, with TRBD1 as a possible D gene (5 bases). V gave up 4 bases and J gave up 2 bases, with 12 bases separating them. Germline assignment: CDR1 SNHLY and CDR2 FYNNEI. This CDR3 contains 15 residues. The DNA for the CDR3 is TGTGCCAGCAGTGTGGGAGGGGTTGGCAATCAGCCCCAGCATTTT. It codes for CASSVGGVGNQPQHF.

The chain joins TRBV7-2 to TRBJ1-6; 7 nucleotides line up with TRBD1. The CDR3 contains 14 residues. CDR1 is SGHTA, CDR2 FQGNSA, per germline. Trimming removed 3 bases from V and 7 bases from J; junction bases left unmatched: 3. The CDR3 DNA sequence: TGTGCCAGCAGCTTGACAGGGCAAAATTCACCCCTCCACTTT. Protein sequence: CASSLTGQNSPLHF. Using reference TRBV7-2 and TRBJ1-6 for the parts outside the CDR3, the full variable domain is GAGVSQSPSNKVTEKGKDVELRCDPISGHTALYWYRQSLGQGLEFLIYFQGNSAPDKSGLPSDRFSAERTGGSVSTLTIQRTQQEDSAVYLCASSLTGQNSPLHFGNGTRLTVT.

This rearrangement joins TRBV2 to TRBJ1-2, with no clear D. Trimming pared 8 bases from V and 1 base from J, leaving 14 bases between. The CDR3 runs to 14 residues. Germline values: CDR1 SNHLY, CDR2 FYNNEI. CDR3 amino acids: CASLLSGLNYGYTF. CDR3 DNA sequence: TGTGCCAGCCTTCTTTCAGGACTTAACTATGGCTACACCTTC.

The genes are TRBV3-1 (or the pseudogene TRBV3-2) and TRBJ1-2; D ambiguous. Trimming stripped 5 bases from V and 7 bases from J, with 20 bases between. Germline V gene lookup returns CDR1 LGHDT and CDR2 YNNKEL (reference sequence). The CDR3 runs to 15 residues. The DNA of the CDR3 is TGTGCCAGCAGCGGAGAGAGCCCTGTGCGCAGTGGCTACACCTTC. The encoded protein is CASSGESPVRSGYTF.

The V gene is TRBV5-1, the J gene TRBJ2-5, with D hard to call. Germline V lookup: CDR1 SGHRS, CDR2 YFSETQ. Between the trimmed V and J ends, which lost 4 bases and 2 bases, there was a span of 9 bases. The CDR3 contains 13 residues. The CDR3 DNA reads as TGCGCCAGCAGCCCGAGAACTCAAGAGACCCAGTACTTC. Its protein is CASSPRTQETQYF.

The chain couples TRBV10-2 to TRBJ1-4; unclear D gene. Germline CDR1 reads WSHSY; CDR2 reads SAAADI. V lost 1 base to trimming and J lost 5 bases, with 14 bases between them. There are 16 residues in the CDR3. The CDR3 protein is CASSEFGFSGNEKLFF. DNA for the CDR3: TGCGCCAGCAGTGAGTTCGGGTTTAGTGGGAATGAAAAACTGTTTTTT.

The CDR3 DNA reads TGCGCCAGCAGTGACAGGGATCCTAATGAAAAACTGTTTTTT. Its protein is CASSDRDPNEKLFF. The chain couples TRBV10-2 to TRBJ1-4, with D perhaps TRBD1 (5 bases). The CDR3 spans 14 residues. Trimming took 3 bases from V and 3 from J, leaving 8 bases between them. From germline, CDR1 is WSHSY and CDR2 SAAADI.

The chain combines TRBV18 with TRBJ1-1; 7 bases line up with TRBD1. The CDR3 consists of 17 residues. Trimming removed 4 bases from V and 0 bases from J; junction bases left unmatched: 11. CDR1 and CDR2 from the germline V gene are KGHSH and LQKENI. The CDR3 DNA reads TGTGCCAGCTCACGCTCTAACCAGGGGGAGATGAACACTGAAGCTTTCTTT. It codes for CASSRSNQGEMNTEAFF. Complete variable domain (other parts from reference TRBV18 and TRBJ1-1): NAGVMQNPRHLVRRRGQEARLRCSPMKGHSHVYWYRQLPEEGLKFMVYLQKENIIDESGMPKERFSAEFPKEGPSILRIQQVVRGDSAAYFCASSRSNQGEMNTEAFFGQGTRLTVV.

The chain recombines TRBV5-1 with TRBJ2-5; 7 bases are shared with TRBD2. The CDR3 is made up of 16 amino acids. After removal of 2 bases from V and 5 bases from J, the junction contained 12 bases not matched to a gene. From germline, CDR1 is SGHRS and CDR2 YFSETQ. This CDR3 reads CASSFSGGPRRETQYF. As DNA, the CDR3 is TGCGCCAGCAGCTTTTCGGGGGGACCTCGGAGGGAGACCCAGTACTTC.

This clone was observed a single time. CDR3 residues: CSVEDLSRGNYGYTF. The CDR3 bases are TGCAGCGTTGAAGACCTCTCTCGGGGGAACTATGGCTACACCTTC. V gene TRBV29-1 combines with J gene TRBJ1-2, with TRBD1 as a possible D gene (5 bases). V gave up 0 bases and J gave up 2 bases, with 13 bases separating them. The CDR3 contains 15 residues. CDR1 is SQVTM, CDR2 ANQGSEA, per germline.

This chain joins TRBV4-2 and TRBJ2-1, with a tentative D call TRBD2 (6 bases). The germline CDR1 and CDR2 sequences are LGHNA and YNFKEQ. Trimming took 0 bases from V and 0 from J, leaving 15 bases between them. The CDR3 contains 18 residues. CDR3 residues: CASSQDLGRGSSYNEQFF. As DNA, the CDR3 is TGTGCCAGCAGCCAAGATCTTGGGCGGGGTTCCTCCTACAATGAGCAGTTCTTC.

The rearrangement links TRBV19 to TRBJ2-1; 12 bases are a match to TRBD1. The CDR3 covers 15 residues. Germline V gives CDR1 LNHDA, CDR2 SQIVND (reference sequence). Losses at the gene ends were 4 bases for V and 9 bases for J; bases not matched to a gene: 7. The CDR3, as DNA: TGTGCCAGTAGTAGATCGGGACAGGGGGCGCCTGAGCAGTTCTTC. Protein: CASSRSGQGAPEQFF.

The genes are TRBV3-1 (or the pseudogene TRBV3-2) and TRBJ2-1, with D hard to call. Germline V gene data show CDR1 as LGHDT and CDR2 as YNNKEL (reference sequence). V lost 0 bases, J lost 15 bases, and 18 bases lay in between. The CDR3 loop spans 14 amino acids. For the CDR3, the DNA is TGTGCCAGCAGCCAAGATTCCGGCTCCATCCAGGTGTTCTTC. Translation gives CASSQDSGSIQVFF.